This T cell receptor beta chain was recorded in a study of T cells in women clearing cervical HPV infection. Data came from immunoSEQ multiplex PCR; TCRdb stores just in-frame clones and leaves some out. Its table records 40,000 to 55,000 clones. With respect to this clone: The read is 3 residues too short to cover the CDR3 end, so that end is filled in from the germline J gene.

The CDR3 totals 14 residues. In germline, CDR1 is MNHEY, CDR2 SVGEGT. V gave up 5 bases and J gave up 7 bases; unmatched junction bases: 5. The clonotype comes from a woman aged 18 to 75 with a cervical HPV16 infection that either progressed to CIN3+ or cleared (not recorded which). The material sequenced was blood buffy coat. The chain carries TRBV6-2 or TRBV6-3 and TRBJ2-3, with TRBD2 matching 11 bases. Here the CDR3 reads CASSTSGGGNTQYF. The part of the CDR3 DNA that was read is TGTGCCAGCAGTACTAGCGGGGGTGGGAATACG.